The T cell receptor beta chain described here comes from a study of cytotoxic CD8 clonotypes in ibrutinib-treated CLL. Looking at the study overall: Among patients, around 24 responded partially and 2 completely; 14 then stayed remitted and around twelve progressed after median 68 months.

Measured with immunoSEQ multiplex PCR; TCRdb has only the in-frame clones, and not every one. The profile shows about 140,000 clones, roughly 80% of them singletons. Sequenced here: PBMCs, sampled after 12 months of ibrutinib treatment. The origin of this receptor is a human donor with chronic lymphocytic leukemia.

The CDR3 coding sequence is TGTGCCAGCAGCCGAGGTACCAATCAGCCCCAGCATTTT. This encodes CASSRGTNQPQHF. This chain links TRBV5-6 with TRBJ1-5; D call uncertain. The CDR3 consists of 13 residues. Germline CDR1 reads SGHDT; CDR2 reads YYEEEE. Trimming took off 4 bases at V and 3 bases at J, with 8 bases between the two ends. The variable domain in full, with the rest retrieved from reference TRBV5-6 and TRBJ1-5, is DAGVTQSPTHLIKTRGQQVTLRCSPKSGHDTVSWYQQALGQGPQFIFQYYEEEERQRGNFPDRFSGHQFPNYSSELNVNALLLGDSALYLCASSRGTNQPQHFGDGTRLSIL.